These 31 T cell receptor beta chains were sequenced from one sample in a study of blood T cell repertoires in COVID-19. Profiled with immunoSEQ multiplex PCR; TCRdb holds only in-frame clones, not every one. The repertoire holds 250,000 to 400,000 clones, with more than 70% as singletons. Material for sequencing was peripheral blood. These receptors all come from a woman in her twenties or thirties with COVID-19, enrolled during active disease.

The V and J genes are TRBV3-1 (or the pseudogene TRBV3-2) and TRBJ1-1; TRBD1 might be the D (5 bases). The CDR3 runs to 13 residues. Trimming shortened V by 0 bases and J by 8 bases, and 10 bases separated the two germline ends. Germline V CDR1 and CDR2: LGHDT, YNNKEL (reference sequence). The DNA of the CDR3 is TGTGCCAGCAGCCAAGAGGAAAGGACAGAAGCTTTCTTT. Translated: CASSQEERTEAFF.

The chain is built from TRBV5-5 and TRBJ2-5; D perhaps matches TRBD1 (7 bases). V gave up 2 bases and J gave up 1 base, with 15 bases separating them. The CDR3 consists of 16 residues. The V gene's germline CDR1 is SGHKS and CDR2 YYEKEE (reference sequence). The CDR3 bases are TGTGCCAGCAGCTTCTTCCAGGGGGGAGGCCAAGAGACCCAGTACTTC. Its protein is CASSFFQGGGQETQYF.

The V gene is TRBV6-1, the J gene TRBJ2-5; 11 bases are shared with TRBD1. The V gene end was trimmed by 0 bases and the J gene end by 5 bases; junction bases not matched to a gene: 8. Germline V gives CDR1 MNHNS, CDR2 SASEGT. CDR3 length equals 17 residues. The CDR3 spells CASSEAGWTGGLETQYF. The CDR3 DNA sequence: TGTGCCAGCAGTGAAGCGGGATGGACAGGGGGCCTTGAGACCCAGTACTTC.

The J gene is TRBJ2-1, the V gene TRBV24-1, with a weak D call TRBD1 (6 bases). The CDR3 totals 20 residues. Germline loops: CDR1 KGHDR, CDR2 SFDVKD. Trimming removed 5 bases from V and 1 base from J, with 26 bases in between. CDR3 sequence reads: CATSGQTGRPRPSSYNEQFF. The CDR3 nucleotides are TGTGCCACCAGTGGACAGACAGGCCGGCCCCGGCCTTCGTCCTACAATGAGCAGTTCTTC.

This clone was recorded many times. The chain carries TRBV2 and TRBJ1-5, with a weak D call TRBD1 (6 bases). The CDR3 spans 12 residues. The V end was cut by 4 bases, the J end by 11 bases, with 12 bases between. Germline V gives CDR1 SNHLY, CDR2 FYNNEI. CDR3 in amino acids: CASSVSDRTQHF. The DNA of the CDR3 is TGTGCCAGCAGTGTGTCCGACAGGACCCAGCATTTT.

The chain is built from TRBV5-4 and TRBJ2-3; 15 bases are shared with TRBD2. CDR3 size: 19 residues. The ends lost 4 bases at V and 4 bases at J; junction bases unmatched: 13. Germline CDR1 is SGHNT and CDR2 is YYREEE (reference sequence). DNA for the CDR3: TGTGCCAGCAGCCACCCCCTCGGACTAGCGGGGGGGAAGCCAGATACGCAGTATTTT. Translating gives CASSHPLGLAGGKPDTQYF.

Notes on this clone: The sample holds other DNA sequences that translate to the same CDR3. The V call is TRBV6-5, the J call TRBJ1-3; the D is unclear. In germline, CDR1 is MNHEY, CDR2 SVGAGI. CDR3 length equals 13 residues. V shed 9 bases and J shed 0 bases, with 9 bases lying between them. The CDR3 loop is CASSRDSGNTIYF. As DNA, the CDR3 is TGTGCCAGTAGCAGAGACTCTGGAAACACCATATATTTT.

The chain couples TRBV30 to TRBJ1-1, with TRBD1 as a possible D gene (6 bases). The CDR3 contains 11 residues. Per the germline V gene, CDR1 is GTSNPN and CDR2 is SVGIG (reference sequence). V was trimmed by 4 bases and J by 8 bases, leaving 11 bases between them. CDR3 sequence: CAWKTGTEAFF. CDR3 DNA sequence: TGTGCCTGGAAAACAGGGACAGAAGCTTTCTTT.

The V and J genes are TRBV4-3 and TRBJ1-4, with D unclear. This CDR3 has 14 amino acids. CDR1 and CDR2 (germline): LGHNA, YSLEER. Trimming pared 1 base from V and 4 bases from J, leaving 7 bases between. The CDR3 DNA reads as TGCGCCAGCAGCCAAGGGCTGCTTAATGAAAAACTGTTTTTT. This sequence encodes CASSQGLLNEKLFF.

The V and J genes are TRBV10-3 and TRBJ1-1; D not certain. Germline CDR1 is ENHRY and CDR2 is SYGVKD. Trimming shortened V by 11 bases and J by 4 bases, and 17 bases separated the two germline ends. This CDR3 has 13 amino acids. CDR3 sequence: CASSLGEVTEAFF. In DNA, the CDR3 is TGTGCCTCTTCGCTTGGGGAGGTCACTGAAGCTTTCTTT.

This chain uses TRBV6-6 with TRBJ2-5; D is perhaps TRBD1 (7 bases). Germline assignment: CDR1 MNHNY and CDR2 SVGAGI (reference sequence). V was shortened by 5 bases and J by 8 bases, with 18 bases between the two germline ends. The CDR3 has 14 amino acids. DNA of the CDR3: TGTGCCAGCAGTGTTGCGGGACAGCAATATACCCAGTACTTC. Protein product: CASSVAGQQYTQYF.

V gene TRBV19 combines with J gene TRBJ1-1; D ambiguous. CDR1 LNHDA and CDR2 SQIVND come from the germline V gene (reference sequence). Trimming left V 7 bases short and J 0 bases short, with 9 bases between. CDR3 size: 13 residues. The CDR3 protein is CASNHGVNTEAFF. Written as DNA, the CDR3 is TGTGCCAGTAATCACGGGGTGAACACTGAAGCTTTCTTT.

This clone was detected once. The chain couples TRBV7-9 to TRBJ1-4, with TRBD1 matching 9 bases. Germline CDR1 SEHNR, CDR2 FQNEAQ (reference sequence). V lost 5 bases and J lost 7; bases outside the gene matches: 8. The CDR3 loop spans 15 amino acids. CDR3 amino acids: CASSGPGQGGEKLFF. The CDR3 region has the DNA TGTGCCAGCAGCGGACCGGGACAGGGAGGTGAAAAACTGTTTTTT.

The chain carries TRBV15 and TRBJ2-1, with 9 bases lining up with TRBD1. V dropped 0 bases and J dropped 7; count of bases not matched to a gene: 10. Per the germline V gene, CDR1 is LNHNV and CDR2 is YYDKDF (reference sequence). The CDR3 consists of 17 residues. The CDR3 protein is CATSRDLPGTGLNEQFF. The CDR3 DNA reads TGTGCCACCAGCAGAGATCTCCCCGGGACAGGGTTGAATGAGCAGTTCTTC.

The CDR3 region has the DNA TGTGCCAGCAGTGTTCAGGGCATTCCTCTTGGCTACACCTTC. It yields the protein CASSVQGIPLGYTF. The chain employs TRBV2 and TRBJ1-2, with D maybe TRBD1 (5 bases). Germline CDR1 and CDR2: SNHLY and FYNNEI. The CDR3 runs 14 residues. The V gene lost 4 bases and the J gene lost 7 bases, with 16 bases spanning the gap.

The chain couples TRBV27 to TRBJ1-5; tentatively, D is TRBD1 (6 bases). The ends were cut back, 3 bases at V and 4 bases at J, with 10 bases in the middle. This CDR3 spans 14 amino acids. Germline assignment: CDR1 MNHEY and CDR2 SMNVEV (reference sequence). CDR3 sequence (DNA): TGTGCCAGCAGTTTCATAGGGGGAAATCAGCCCCAGCATTTT. Its translation is CASSFIGGNQPQHF.

This clone was seen more than once but under ten times. This chain joins TRBV2 and TRBJ1-2; no clear D gene. This CDR3 comprises 14 residues. Trimming left V 7 bases short and J 6 bases short, with 18 bases between. The germline V gene has CDR1 SNHLY and CDR2 FYNNEI. CDR3 nucleotide sequence: TGTGCCAGCACCCTCCCCGGATCCGGAGATGGCTACACCTTC. It codes for CASTLPGSGDGYTF.

The chain carries TRBV3-1 (or the pseudogene TRBV3-2) and TRBJ1-6, with D hard to call. This CDR3 is built from 17 residues. Trimming took 4 bases from V and 2 from J, leaving 15 bases between them. CDR1 is LGHDT, CDR2 YNNKEL, per germline (reference sequence). Here the CDR3 DNA reads TGTGCCAGCAGCCCCCGAGTCGTATCGGCCTATAATTCACCCCTCCACTTT. It yields the protein CASSPRVVSAYNSPLHF.

This clone was seen a single time. The chain carries TRBV4-1 and TRBJ2-3, with TRBD1 matching over 10 bases. The germline V gene has CDR1 MGHRA and CDR2 YSYEKL. The V segment lost 4 bases and the J segment 3 bases; nucleotides outside the gene matches: 4. The CDR3 sequence is 15 residues long. In nucleotides, the CDR3 is TGCGCCAGCAGCCCATCGGGACAGGGGACAGATACGCAGTATTTT. Translating gives CASSPSGQGTDTQYF.

This clone was found once. The chain links TRBV7-2 to TRBJ2-1; a possible D gene is TRBD2 (6 bases). Germline-derived CDR1 and CDR2 are SGHTA and FQGNSA. There are 15 residues in the CDR3. Trimming took 5 bases from V and 3 from J, leaving 14 bases between them. CDR3 DNA: TGTGCCAGCAGCACGTCCGGGACTGGCTACAATGAGCAGTTCTTC. It translates to CASSTSGTGYNEQFF. Together with reference TRBV7-2 and TRBJ2-1, the CDR3 gives the full variable domain: GAGVSQSPSNKVTEKGKDVELRCDPISGHTALYWYRQSLGQGLEFLIYFQGNSAPDKSGLPSDRFSAERTGGSVSTLTIQRTQQEDSAVYLCASSTSGTGYNEQFFGPGTRLTVL.

This chain connects TRBV18 to TRBJ2-3; 8 nucleotides match TRBD1. With V trimmed by 3 bases and J by 2 bases, 7 bases remained unmatched. CDR1 is KGHSH, CDR2 LQKENI, per germline. The CDR3 contains 16 residues. The CDR3 protein is CASSPSADRVTDTQYF. Here the CDR3 DNA reads TGTGCCAGCTCACCTAGTGCGGACAGGGTCACAGATACGCAGTATTTT.

This clone has just a few counts. This sample also contains other DNA sequences that code for the same CDR3. V usage is TRBV7-9 and J usage is TRBJ2-7, with D unresolved. CDR3 size: 12 residues. Germline values: CDR1 SEHNR, CDR2 FQNEAQ (reference sequence). Trimming took off 4 bases at V and 3 bases at J, with 7 bases between the two ends. The CDR3 DNA reads TGTGCCAGCAGCTCGACGGGCTACGAGCAGTACGTC. Translated, it gives CASSSTGYEQYV.

The chain recombines TRBV2 with TRBJ1-1; D is unresolved. This CDR3 has 14 residues. Trimming removed 1 base at V and 3 bases at J, with 9 bases between. The germline CDR1 and CDR2 sequences are SNHLY and FYNNEI. The CDR3 loop is CASSEGGEDTEAFF. The CDR3 DNA reads TGTGCCAGCAGTGAAGGTGGGGAGGACACTGAAGCTTTCTTT.

The chain recombines TRBV7-9 with TRBJ2-2, with D possibly being TRBD2 (6 bases). The CDR3 runs to 17 residues. Germline CDR1 and CDR2: SEHNR and FQNEAQ (reference sequence). V lost 2 bases to trimming and J lost 5 bases, with 18 bases between them. CDR3 nucleotides: TGTGCCAGCAGCTTAAGATTTGGGGACTTGGGGACCGGGGAGCTGTTTTTT. Translated: CASSLRFGDLGTGELFF.

The sample holds one count of this clone. The J gene is TRBJ2-7, the V gene TRBV4-1; 7 bases match TRBD1. The CDR3 spans 16 residues. CDR1 MGHRA and CDR2 YSYEKL come from the germline V gene. V shed 1 base and J 4 bases; nucleotides not matched to a gene: 10. Written as DNA, the CDR3 is TGCGCCAGCAGCCAAGTGGGGCAGGGGGTTTTTTACGAGCAGTACTTC. Translating gives CASSQVGQGVFYEQYF.

The rearrangement links TRBV19 to TRBJ1-1, with 7 bases that match TRBD1. In germline, CDR1 is LNHDA, CDR2 SQIVND (reference sequence). The CDR3 totals 14 residues. J gave up 1 base and V 11 bases, and 10 bases lay outside the gene matches. CDR3 residues: CAAGGYRPNTEAFF. Written as DNA, the CDR3 is TGTGCCGCAGGGGGGTATAGGCCGAACACTGAAGCTTTCTTT.

The chain has TRBV29-1 and TRBJ1-3, with TRBD1 matching 8 bases. CDR1 and CDR2 from the germline V gene are SQVTM and ANQGSEA. After removal of 4 bases from V and 3 bases from J, the junction contained 2 bases not matched to a gene. There are 13 residues in the CDR3. The CDR3 spells CSVVGTGGNTIYF. CDR3 DNA: TGCAGCGTTGTGGGGACAGGTGGAAACACCATATATTTT.

V is TRBV5-4 and J is TRBJ1-6, with 10 bases lining up with TRBD1. The germline gives CDR1 SGHNT, CDR2 YYREEE (reference sequence). The CDR3 has 15 residues. V lost 5 bases and J lost 9; bases outside the gene matches: 8. CDR3 nucleotides: TGTGCCAGCAGATACGGACAGGGGGATGGTTCACCCCTCCACTTT. It translates to CASRYGQGDGSPLHF.

Details on this clone: Its ends do not fully match the called genes, so a read error is possible. The gene calls are TRBV25-1 and TRBJ2-5, with TRBD1 identical over 10 bases. Germline-derived CDR1 and CDR2 are MGHDK and SYGVNS. CDR3 length: 12 residues. CDR3 loop: CASSRDRGRLNF. CDR3 DNA sequence: TGTGCCAGCAGTAGGGACAGGGGCCGGTTGAACTTC. Drawing the rest from reference TRBV25-1 and TRBJ2-5, the complete variable domain is EADIYQTPRYLVIGTGKKITLECSQTMGHDKMYWYQQDPGMELHLIHYSYGVNSTEKGDLSSESTVSRIRTEHFPLTLESARPSHTSQYLCASSRDRGRLNFGPGTRLLVL.

The chain combines TRBV28 with TRBJ1-5, with D maybe TRBD1 (6 bases). The CDR3 contains 15 residues. Per the germline V gene, CDR1 is MDHEN and CDR2 is SYDVKM. Between the trimmed V and J ends, which lost 4 bases and 1 base, there was a span of 11 bases. In DNA, the CDR3 is TGTGCCAGCAGTTCAGGGGTGGGGAGCAATCAGCCCCAGCATTTT. The encoded protein is CASSSGVGSNQPQHF.

CDR3 nucleotide sequence: TGTGCCAGCAGCTGGTTGAGTTCGATGGGGCTTAGCGGGGAGCTGTTTTTT. It is translated as CASSWLSSMGLSGELFF. The chain joins TRBV7-8 to TRBJ2-2; perhaps TRBD1 as D (5 bases). Trimming pared 4 bases from V and 7 bases from J, leaving 22 bases between. Germline V gene lookup returns CDR1 SGHVS and CDR2 FQNEAQ. The CDR3 has 17 residues.